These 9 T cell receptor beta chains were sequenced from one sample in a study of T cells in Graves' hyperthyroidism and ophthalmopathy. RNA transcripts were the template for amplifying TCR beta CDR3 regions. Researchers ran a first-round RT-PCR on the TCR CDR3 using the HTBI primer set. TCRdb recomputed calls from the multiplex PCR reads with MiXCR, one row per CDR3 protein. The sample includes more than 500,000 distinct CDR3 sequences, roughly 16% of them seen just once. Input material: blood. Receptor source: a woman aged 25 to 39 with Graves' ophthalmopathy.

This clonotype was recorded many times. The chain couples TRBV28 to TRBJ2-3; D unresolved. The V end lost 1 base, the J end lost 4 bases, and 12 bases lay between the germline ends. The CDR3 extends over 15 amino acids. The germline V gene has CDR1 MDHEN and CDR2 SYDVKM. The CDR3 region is CASSLSGHAADTQYF. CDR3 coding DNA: TGTGCCAGCAGTTTATCGGGCCACGCGGCAGATACGCAGTATTTT.

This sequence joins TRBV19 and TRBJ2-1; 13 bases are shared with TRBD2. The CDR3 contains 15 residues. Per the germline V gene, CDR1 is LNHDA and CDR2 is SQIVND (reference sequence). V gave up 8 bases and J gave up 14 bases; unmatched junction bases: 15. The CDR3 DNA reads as TGTGCCAGTTCCCCACGGACTAGCGGGAGTCCTGGCGAGTTCTTC. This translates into CASSPRTSGSPGEFF.

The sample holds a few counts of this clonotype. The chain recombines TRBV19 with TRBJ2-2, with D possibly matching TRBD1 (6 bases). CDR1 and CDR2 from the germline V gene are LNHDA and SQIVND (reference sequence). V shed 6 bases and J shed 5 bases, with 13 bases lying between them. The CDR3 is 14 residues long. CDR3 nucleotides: TGTGCCAGTAGAGTTCGACAGGCTACCGGGGAGCTGTTTTTT. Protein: CASRVRQATGELFF.

CDR3 protein: CASSHGGRLSETQYF. In DNA, the CDR3 is TGTGCCAGCAGCCATGGTGGGAGGTTGAGCGAGACCCAGTACTTC. V usage is TRBV9 and J usage is TRBJ2-5, with D maybe TRBD2 (6 bases). CDR1 SGDLS and CDR2 YYNGEE come from the germline V gene. There are 15 residues in the CDR3. V shed 4 bases and J shed 5 bases, with 18 bases lying between them. Supplemented by reference TRBV9 and TRBJ2-5, the full variable domain reads DSGVTQTPKHLITATGQRVTLRCSPRSGDLSVYWYQQSLDQGLQFLIQYYNGEERAKGNILERFSAQQFPDLHSELNLSSLELGDSALYFCASSHGGRLSETQYFGPGTRLLVL.

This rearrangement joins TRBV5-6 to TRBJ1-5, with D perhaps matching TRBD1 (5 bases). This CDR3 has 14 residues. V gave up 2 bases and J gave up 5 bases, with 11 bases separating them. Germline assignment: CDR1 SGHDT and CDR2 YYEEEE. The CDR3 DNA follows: TGTGCCAGCAGCTTTTGGGGGATAGATCAGCCCCAGCATTTT. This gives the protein CASSFWGIDQPQHF.

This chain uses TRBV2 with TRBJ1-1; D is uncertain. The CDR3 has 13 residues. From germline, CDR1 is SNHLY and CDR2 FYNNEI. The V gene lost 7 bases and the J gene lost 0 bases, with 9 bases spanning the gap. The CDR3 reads CASTGLLNTEAFF. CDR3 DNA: TGTGCCAGCACTGGACTCTTGAACACTGAAGCTTTCTTT.

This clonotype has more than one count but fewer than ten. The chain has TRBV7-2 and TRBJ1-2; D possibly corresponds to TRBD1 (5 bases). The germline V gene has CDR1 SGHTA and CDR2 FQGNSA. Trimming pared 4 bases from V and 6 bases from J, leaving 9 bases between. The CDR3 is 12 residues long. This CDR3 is CASSSDSHGYTF. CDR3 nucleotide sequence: TGTGCCAGCAGCTCAGACAGCCATGGCTACACCTTC.

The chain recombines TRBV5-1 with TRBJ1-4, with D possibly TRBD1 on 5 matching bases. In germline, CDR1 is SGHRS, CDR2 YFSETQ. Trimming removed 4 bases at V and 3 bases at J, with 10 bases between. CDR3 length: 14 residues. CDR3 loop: CASSHRGSNEKLFF. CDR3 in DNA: TGCGCCAGCAGCCACCGGGGGTCTAATGAAAAACTGTTTTTT.

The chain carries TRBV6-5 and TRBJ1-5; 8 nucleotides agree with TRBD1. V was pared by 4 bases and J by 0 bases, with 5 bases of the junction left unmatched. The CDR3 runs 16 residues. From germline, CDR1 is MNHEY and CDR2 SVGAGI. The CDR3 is CASSSETGVSNQPQHF. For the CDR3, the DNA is TGTGCCAGCAGTTCCGAGACAGGGGTTAGCAATCAGCCCCAGCATTTT.